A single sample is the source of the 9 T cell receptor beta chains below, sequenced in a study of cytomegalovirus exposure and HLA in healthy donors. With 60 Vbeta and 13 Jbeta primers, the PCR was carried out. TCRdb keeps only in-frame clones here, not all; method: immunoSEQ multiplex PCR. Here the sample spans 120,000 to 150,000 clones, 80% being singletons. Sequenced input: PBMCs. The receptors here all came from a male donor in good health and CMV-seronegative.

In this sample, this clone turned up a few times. CDR3 nucleotide sequence: TGCAGCGTTGAAAGGGGTAGAGGCTACACCTTC. This encodes CSVERGRGYTF. The chain employs TRBV29-1 and TRBJ1-2; a weak D match, TRBD1 (5 bases). The length of the CDR3 is 11 residues. The germline V and J ends were trimmed by 2 bases and 8 bases, with 9 bases remaining between them. CDR1 and CDR2 (germline): SQVTM, ANQGSEA.

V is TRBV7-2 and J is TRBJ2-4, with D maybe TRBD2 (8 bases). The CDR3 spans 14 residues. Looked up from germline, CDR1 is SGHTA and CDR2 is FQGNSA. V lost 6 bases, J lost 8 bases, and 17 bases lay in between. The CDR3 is CASSPGGDRDIQYF. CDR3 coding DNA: TGTGCCAGCAGTCCCGGGGGGGACAGAGACATTCAGTACTTC. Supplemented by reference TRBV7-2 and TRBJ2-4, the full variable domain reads GAGVSQSPSNKVTEKGKDVELRCDPISGHTALYWYRQSLGQGLEFLIYFQGNSAPDKSGLPSDRFSAERTGGSVSTLTIQRTQQEDSAVYLCASSPGGDRDIQYFGAGTRLSVL.

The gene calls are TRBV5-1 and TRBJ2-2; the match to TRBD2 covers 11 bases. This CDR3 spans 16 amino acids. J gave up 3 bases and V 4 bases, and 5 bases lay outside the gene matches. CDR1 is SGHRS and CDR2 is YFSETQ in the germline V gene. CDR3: CASSELAGADTGELFF. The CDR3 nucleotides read TGCGCCAGCAGCGAACTAGCGGGGGCCGACACCGGGGAGCTGTTTTTT.

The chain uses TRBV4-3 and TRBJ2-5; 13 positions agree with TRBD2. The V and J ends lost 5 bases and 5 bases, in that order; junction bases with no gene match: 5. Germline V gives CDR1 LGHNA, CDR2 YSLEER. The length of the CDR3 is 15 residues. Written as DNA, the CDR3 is TGCGCCAGCAGCTTGGGACTAGCGGGGAAGGAGACCCAGTACTTC. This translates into CASSLGLAGKETQYF.

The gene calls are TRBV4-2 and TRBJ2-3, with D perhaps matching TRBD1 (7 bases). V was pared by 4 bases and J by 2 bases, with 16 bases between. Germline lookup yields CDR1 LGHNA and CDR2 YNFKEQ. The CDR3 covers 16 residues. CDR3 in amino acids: CASSPYQGGTTDTQYF. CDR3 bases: TGTGCCAGCAGCCCGTATCAGGGGGGCACCACAGATACGCAGTATTTT.

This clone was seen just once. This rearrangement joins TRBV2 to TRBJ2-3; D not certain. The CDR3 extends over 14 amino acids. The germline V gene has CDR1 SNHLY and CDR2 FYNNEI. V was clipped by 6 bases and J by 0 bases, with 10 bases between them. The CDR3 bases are TGTGCCAGCAGCCAGACATTTAGCACAGATACGCAGTATTTT. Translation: CASSQTFSTDTQYF.

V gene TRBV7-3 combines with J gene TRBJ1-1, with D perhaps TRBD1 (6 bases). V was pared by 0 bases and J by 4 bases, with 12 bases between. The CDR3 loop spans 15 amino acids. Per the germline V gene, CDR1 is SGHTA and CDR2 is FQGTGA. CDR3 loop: CASSLTAGEGTEAFF. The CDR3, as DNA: TGTGCCAGCAGCTTAACGGCAGGGGAGGGCACTGAAGCTTTCTTT.

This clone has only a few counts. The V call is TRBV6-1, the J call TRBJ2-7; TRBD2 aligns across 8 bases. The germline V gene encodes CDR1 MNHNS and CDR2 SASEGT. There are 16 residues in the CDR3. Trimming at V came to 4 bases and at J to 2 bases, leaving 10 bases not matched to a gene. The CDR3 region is CASSGLAGLMAYEQYF. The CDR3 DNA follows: TGTGCCAGCAGTGGGCTAGCGGGCCTAATGGCCTACGAGCAGTACTTC.

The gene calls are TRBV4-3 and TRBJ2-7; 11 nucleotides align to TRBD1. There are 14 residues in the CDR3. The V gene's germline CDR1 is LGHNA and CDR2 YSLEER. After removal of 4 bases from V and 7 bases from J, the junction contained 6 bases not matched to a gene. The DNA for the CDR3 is TGCGCCAGCAGCCGGGACAGGGGGGATTGGGAGCAGTACTTC. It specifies CASSRDRGDWEQYF.